Presented here are 28 T cell receptor beta chains from one specimen sequenced in a study of blood T cell repertoires in COVID-19. Measured with immunoSEQ multiplex PCR; TCRdb has only the in-frame clones, and not every one. The sample consists of 100,000 to 150,000 clones, 55% to 70% of them appearing once. The sequenced sample was peripheral blood. These receptors originate from a woman in her 70s with acute or convalescent COVID-19.

The chain couples TRBV7-2 to TRBJ1-5, with 10 bases lining up with TRBD1. The CDR3 has 14 amino acids. J lost 11 bases, V lost 5 bases, and 9 bases had no gene match. The germline gives CDR1 SGHTA, CDR2 FQGNSA. The CDR3, as DNA: TGTGCCAGCAGCAAGGACAGGGGGGATTCGACCCAGCATTTT. It translates to CASSKDRGDSTQHF.

This clone was picked up a small number of times. Written as DNA, the CDR3 is TGCAGTGCTAGTACCGGGACAGGACTCCCTTCGGTACGTCAGCCCCAGCATTTT. Residues: CSASTGTGLPSVRQPQHF. The chain joins TRBV20-1 to TRBJ1-5; 8 nucleotides match TRBD1. This CDR3 spans 18 amino acids. Trimming at V came to 3 bases and at J to 6 bases, leaving 19 bases not matched to a gene. Germline V lookup: CDR1 DFQATT, CDR2 SNEGSKA (reference sequence).

The rearrangement uses TRBV4-1 and TRBJ2-5; 10 nucleotides match TRBD1. Germline V CDR1 and CDR2: MGHRA, YSYEKL. Germline trimming cut 0 bases from V and 4 bases from J; bases unmatched to any gene: 5. This CDR3 is built from 16 residues. The CDR3 coding sequence is TGCGCCAGCAGCCAAGAAAGGACAGGGGGGCGAGAGACCCAGTACTTC. The encoded protein is CASSQERTGGRETQYF.

This clone was picked up one time. V and J are TRBV4-1 and TRBJ1-5, with unresolved D. Germline CDR1 MGHRA, CDR2 YSYEKL. CDR3 length equals 14 residues. V lost 1 base, J lost 7 bases, and 11 bases lay in between. The CDR3, as DNA: TGCGCCAGCAGCCAAGTTGGAGGGTTGCAGCCCCAGCATTTT. Protein sequence: CASSQVGGLQPQHF.

The sample holds a few counts of this clone. The chain has TRBV12-5 and TRBJ1-5; D may be TRBD1 (6 bases). The CDR3 loop spans 15 amino acids. Trimming cost V 1 base and J 7 bases, with 14 bases left between them. The germline V gene has CDR1 LGHNT and CDR2 FRNRAP. CDR3 sequence: CASGLGKDRSQPQHF. Here the CDR3 DNA reads TGTGCTAGTGGTTTGGGTAAGGACAGAAGCCAGCCCCAGCATTTT.

V gene TRBV5-1 combines with J gene TRBJ1-1; unclear D gene. The CDR3 length is 15 residues. V lost 4 bases and J lost 1, with 14 bases in between. CDR1 SGHRS and CDR2 YFSETQ come from the germline V gene. The CDR3 DNA reads as TGCGCCAGCAGCCTAAGCCGGAGTTCGAACACTGAAGCTTTCTTT. Translated: CASSLSRSSNTEAFF.

The chain combines TRBV11-2 with TRBJ2-7; perhaps TRBD2 as D (6 bases). The germline gives CDR1 SGHAT, CDR2 FQNNGV. CDR3 length: 13 amino acids. The germline V and J ends were trimmed by 5 bases and 3 bases, with 11 bases remaining between them. The DNA of the CDR3 is TGTGCCAGCAGCCGAGGAGGGGACTACGAGCAGTACTTC. Translation: CASSRGGDYEQYF.

The chain employs TRBV2 and TRBJ2-7, with D maybe TRBD1 (6 bases). The germline gives CDR1 SNHLY, CDR2 FYNNEI. Deletions cut 3 bases from V and 3 bases from J, with 9 bases between. The CDR3 length is 13 residues. Here the CDR3 reads CASSEGANYEQYF. The DNA of the CDR3 is TGTGCCAGCAGTGAGGGGGCGAACTACGAGCAGTACTTC.

The sample holds a few counts of this clone. The V call is TRBV5-1, the J call TRBJ1-3; D perhaps matches TRBD1 (5 bases). There are 15 residues in the CDR3. Trimming took off 1 base at V and 4 bases at J, with 12 bases between the two ends. Per the germline V gene, CDR1 is SGHRS and CDR2 is YFSETQ. The CDR3 DNA reads TGCGCCAGCAGCTTGCTGGGGGGGGAAGGAAACACCATATATTTT. It specifies CASSLLGGEGNTIYF.

This chain connects TRBV27 to TRBJ1-5, with D perhaps TRBD1 (5 bases). Per germline, CDR1 MNHEY and CDR2 SMNVEV (reference sequence). V lost 4 bases and J 7 bases, leaving 17 bases between the germline ends. This CDR3 has 15 amino acids. The CDR3 DNA reads as TGTGCCAGCAGTTCCTCGGGAGGGGTAAGGCAGCCCCAGCATTTT. The encoded protein is CASSSSGGVRQPQHF.

The chain joins TRBV27 to TRBJ1-2; D is perhaps TRBD1 (6 bases). CDR3 length equals 15 residues. CDR1 is MNHEY and CDR2 is SMNVEV in the germline V gene (reference sequence). Trimming removed 3 bases from V and 0 bases from J, with 11 bases in between. CDR3 DNA: TGTGCCAGCAGTTTCCTGGACAGCGCTAACTATGGCTACACCTTC. Translated, it gives CASSFLDSANYGYTF.

This sequence joins TRBV7-8 and TRBJ2-3; 10 bases map to TRBD2. V lost 3 bases and J lost 6; bases outside the gene matches: 6. Germline-derived CDR1 and CDR2 are SGHVS and FQNEAQ. The CDR3 is 15 amino acids. CDR3 protein: CASSLGLAGADTQYF. The CDR3 DNA follows: TGTGCCAGCAGCTTGGGGCTAGCGGGGGCCGATACGCAGTATTTT.

The genes are TRBV24-1 and TRBJ2-4; 8 bases map to TRBD1. The V segment lost 2 bases and the J segment 6 bases; nucleotides outside the gene matches: 11. CDR3 length: 17 residues. Germline CDR1 reads KGHDR; CDR2 reads SFDVKD. This CDR3 reads CATSDSYQGARGNIQYF. The CDR3 coding sequence is TGTGCCACCAGTGATTCTTATCAGGGGGCTAGGGGAAACATTCAGTACTTC.

The chain joins TRBV5-6 to TRBJ1-2; 7 positions agree with TRBD1. The CDR3 contains 17 residues. After removal of 5 bases from V and 7 bases from J, the junction contained 20 bases not matched to a gene. Germline V gene data show CDR1 as SGHDT and CDR2 as YYEEEE. CDR3 protein: CASSYAPTGTDLGGYTF. The CDR3 DNA reads as TGTGCCAGCAGTTATGCCCCGACAGGGACAGATTTGGGTGGCTACACCTTC.

V is TRBV5-5 and J is TRBJ2-3; the match to TRBD1 covers 9 bases. Trimming took 5 bases from V and 4 from J; bases not matched to a gene: 8. The CDR3 extends over 15 amino acids. The germline CDR1 and CDR2 sequences are SGHKS and YYEKEE (reference sequence). CDR3 DNA sequence: TGTGCCAGCAGTCCCGGGACAGGGTTGGCAGATACGCAGTATTTT. Residues: CASSPGTGLADTQYF.

The chain is built from TRBV6-5 and TRBJ1-2, with 9 bases aligning to TRBD1. This CDR3 has 13 residues. Germline trimming cut 7 bases from V and 4 bases from J; bases unmatched to any gene: 4. Germline CDR1 and CDR2: MNHEY and SVGAGI. The CDR3: CASKWDRVYGYTF. CDR3 DNA: TGTGCCAGCAAATGGGACAGGGTCTATGGCTACACCTTC.

This chain links TRBV10-3 with TRBJ2-3, with D hard to call. The germline CDR1 and CDR2 sequences are ENHRY and SYGVKD. V dropped 7 bases and J dropped 3 bases, with 11 bases sitting between them. The CDR3 runs 13 residues. The DNA for the CDR3 is TGTGCCATCACCAAACAGCCAACAGATACGCAGTATTTT. Translated: CAITKQPTDTQYF.

This clone was counted only a few times. This sequence joins TRBV11-2 and TRBJ1-6, with 7 nucleotides matching TRBD1. This CDR3 has 16 residues. Germline CDR1 is SGHAT and CDR2 is FQNNGV. V lost 1 base to trimming and J lost 7 bases; unmatched junction nucleotides: 7. The CDR3 spells CASSLVRDSRNSPLHF. CDR3 in DNA: TGTGCCAGCAGCTTAGTGAGGGACAGTAGAAATTCACCCCTCCACTTT.

The genes are TRBV18 and TRBJ1-2, with 7 bases identical to TRBD1. The germline CDR1 and CDR2 sequences are KGHSH and LQKENI. This CDR3 is built from 14 residues. Trimming removed 3 bases from V and 3 bases from J; junction bases left unmatched: 4. CDR3 nucleotides: TGTGCCAGCTCACCCGCCAGGGGGGACTATGGCTACACCTTC. Translating gives CASSPARGDYGYTF.

The sample holds one count of this clone. V and J are TRBV30 and TRBJ2-7; no clear D gene. Germline lookup yields CDR1 GTSNPN and CDR2 SVGIG (reference sequence). The CDR3 loop spans 11 amino acids. Trimming removed 8 bases from V and 6 bases from J, with 14 bases in between. CDR3 in amino acids: CAASEAGEQYF. The CDR3 nucleotides are TGTGCCGCATCCGAGGCCGGCGAGCAGTACTTC. The full variable domain, in which reference TRBV30 and TRBJ2-7 provide the parts outside the CDR3, is SQTIHQWPATLVQPVGSPLSLECTVEGTSNPNLYWYRQAAGRGLQLLFYSVGIGQISSEVPQNLSASRPQDRQFILSSKKLLLSDSGFYLCAASEAGEQYFGPGTRLTVT.

The V gene is TRBV19, the J gene TRBJ2-1, with 10 bases identical to TRBD2. Germline lookup yields CDR1 LNHDA and CDR2 SQIVND (reference sequence). Trimming at V came to 10 bases and at J to 0 bases, leaving 12 bases not matched to a gene. The CDR3 spans 17 residues. The CDR3 DNA sequence: TGTGCCACCAGTCTAGCGGGGGTCCTCTCCTCCTACAATGAGCAGTTCTTC. This sequence encodes CATSLAGVLSSYNEQFF. The variable domain in full, with the rest retrieved from reference TRBV19 and TRBJ2-1, is DGGITQSPKYLFRKEGQNVTLSCEQNLNHDAMYWYRQDPGQGLRLIYYSQIVNDFQKGDIAEGYSVSREKKESFPLTVTSAQKNPTAFYLCATSLAGVLSSYNEQFFGPGTRLTVL.

The chain has TRBV19 and TRBJ1-6, with 7 bases aligning to TRBD1. This CDR3 region has 17 residues. From germline, CDR1 is LNHDA and CDR2 SQIVND (reference sequence). V lost 6 bases and J lost 0; bases outside the gene matches: 8. The CDR3 DNA reads as TGTGCCAGTAGCACGGGACAGTCGAGCTCCTATAATTCACCCCTCCACTTT. This gives the protein CASSTGQSSSYNSPLHF. Filled out from reference TRBV19 and TRBJ1-6, the complete variable domain reads DGGITQSPKYLFRKEGQNVTLSCEQNLNHDAMYWYRQDPGQGLRLIYYSQIVNDFQKGDIAEGYSVSREKKESFPLTVTSAQKNPTAFYLCASSTGQSSSYNSPLHFGNGTRLTVT.

The chain combines TRBV18 with TRBJ1-4, with unresolved D. Germline values: CDR1 KGHSH, CDR2 LQKENI. This CDR3 has 14 amino acids. The V and J ends lost 5 bases and 6 bases respectively, with 13 bases between them. CDR3 in amino acids: CASSREKRDEKLFF. In DNA form, the CDR3 reads TGTGCCAGCTCAAGAGAGAAGCGGGATGAAAAACTGTTTTTT.

The J gene is TRBJ2-5, the V gene TRBV4-1; D might be TRBD2 (6 bases). V was clipped by 0 bases and J by 5 bases, with 10 bases between them. CDR3 length: 14 amino acids. The germline V gene encodes CDR1 MGHRA and CDR2 YSYEKL. CDR3 sequence reads: CASSQEPGDETQYF. CDR3 coding DNA: TGCGCCAGCAGCCAAGAACCGGGAGATGAGACCCAGTACTTC.

The rearrangement uses TRBV29-1 and TRBJ2-4; D might be TRBD2 (5 bases). This CDR3 comprises 13 residues. The V and J ends lost 6 bases and 2 bases respectively, with 11 bases between them. Germline V lookup: CDR1 SQVTM, CDR2 ANQGSEA. This CDR3 is CSVAGGSKNIQYF. CDR3 coding DNA: TGCAGCGTCGCCGGAGGATCCAAAAACATTCAGTACTTC.

The chain couples TRBV6-6 to TRBJ1-5; 8 bases match TRBD1. Germline-derived CDR1 and CDR2 are MNHNY and SVGAGI (reference sequence). V lost 5 bases to trimming and J lost 5 bases; unmatched junction nucleotides: 5. This CDR3 is 14 amino acids long. Here the CDR3 reads CASSPGTGYQPQHF. The CDR3 nucleotides are TGTGCCAGCAGTCCTGGGACAGGCTATCAGCCCCAGCATTTT.

The chain is built from TRBV12-3 or TRBV12-4 and TRBJ1-5; D is unresolved. This CDR3 is 13 amino acids long. V dropped 11 bases and J dropped 3 bases, with 14 bases sitting between them. CDR3 protein: CASMAATNQPQHF. The CDR3 DNA reads TGTGCCTCAATGGCGGCGACCAATCAGCCCCAGCATTTT.

This chain uses TRBV19 with TRBJ2-1; D call uncertain. Trimming pared 4 bases from V and 7 bases from J, leaving 11 bases between. Germline CDR1 reads LNHDA; CDR2 reads SQIVND (reference sequence). This CDR3 spans 13 amino acids. CDR3 loop: CASSTWALNEQFF. The DNA of the CDR3 is TGTGCCAGTAGTACGTGGGCCTTGAATGAGCAGTTCTTC.